Sequencing of this TCR beta chain was carried out in a study of T cells in Graves' hyperthyroidism and ophthalmopathy. At the level of the study: Peripheral blood draws took place at initial diagnosis, ahead of any treatment.

On this clonotype itself: Its antigen is not identified.

General study points: Ophthalmopathy and stable hyperthyroidism were separated by a 13 V-J model.

Recently diagnosed hyperthyroidism of less than 2 months' duration affected patients aged 18 to 65. Diagnosis rested on symptoms, serum thyroxine and TRAb, thyroid ultrasound, and orbital computed tomography. The CDR3 regions of TCR beta were amplified from RNA transcripts. The study used the HTBI primer set for a first-round RT-PCR of the TCR CDR3. TCRdb ran MiXCR on the multiplex PCR reads and lists one entry per CDR3 protein. The sample has about 620,000 distinct CDR3 sequences; 16% are singletons. V lost 4 bases and J 7 bases, leaving 12 bases between the germline ends. The CDR3 spans 12 residues. The germline gives CDR1 SGHRS, CDR2 YFSETQ.

The TCR was taken from a woman aged 25-40 years with Graves' hyperthyroidism. The sample taken for sequencing was blood. V is TRBV5-1 and J is TRBJ2-7; D call uncertain. CDR3 sequence: CASSVGGREQYF. In DNA, the CDR3 is TGCGCCAGCAGCGTAGGCGGCCGGGAGCAGTACTTC.